The 32 T cell receptor beta chains reported below all come from one sample, sequenced in a study of early T cells in non-severe SARS-CoV-2 infection. TCRdb used MiXCR to reprocess the 5' RACE reads, holding one entry per CDR3 protein. The repertoire holds about 62,000 distinct CDR3 sequences, with 7.5% to 10% as singletons. Specimen: whole blood. Every receptor here comes from an adult who was a healthcare worker with PCR-confirmed SARS-CoV-2 infection or an uninfected control (not recorded which).

This clonotype has a handful of counts. This chain connects TRBV7-7 to TRBJ2-3; perhaps TRBD1 as D (6 bases). The ends were cut back, 1 base at V and 4 bases at J, with 15 bases in the middle. The CDR3 loop spans 16 amino acids. The germline gives CDR1 SSHAT, CDR2 FNYEAQ (reference sequence). This CDR3 is CASSLGTSRGADTQYF. The CDR3 nucleotides are TGTGCCAGCAGCTTAGGGACCAGCAGGGGAGCAGATACGCAGTATTTT.

CDR3: CAWSVGQGVGETQYF. In DNA, the CDR3 is TGTGCCTGGAGTGTCGGACAGGGGGTAGGAGAGACCCAGTACTTC. The V and J genes are TRBV30 and TRBJ2-5; TRBD1 matches at 10 bases. There are 15 residues in the CDR3. Germline values: CDR1 GTSNPN, CDR2 SVGIG (reference sequence). Germline trimming cut 0 bases from V and 4 bases from J; bases unmatched to any gene: 5.

This clonotype has ten or more counts. The chain links TRBV12-3 or TRBV12-4 to TRBJ2-1; D might be TRBD1 (6 bases). CDR3 length equals 13 residues. V was shortened by 1 base and J by 6 bases, with 7 bases between the two germline ends. The CDR3 nucleotides read TGTGCCAGCAGTTTAGTAGGGGGCAATGAGCAGTTCTTC. Translated: CASSLVGGNEQFF.

This clonotype was counted only a few times. The rearrangement uses TRBV5-5 and TRBJ1-1; D call uncertain. Deletions cut 5 bases from V and 1 base from J, with 12 bases between. The CDR3 spans 14 residues. The germline gives CDR1 SGHKS, CDR2 YYEKEE (reference sequence). CDR3 DNA sequence: TGTGCCAGCAGTCCCGTTAGGCGGAACACTGAAGCTTTCTTT. Its translation: CASSPVRRNTEAFF.

The chain joins TRBV6-5 to TRBJ1-1, with 10 bases that match TRBD1. V lost 6 bases to trimming and J lost 1 base; unmatched junction nucleotides: 8. CDR3 length equals 16 residues. From germline, CDR1 is MNHEY and CDR2 SVGAGI. The CDR3 sequence is CASRGTGERPNTEAFF. The CDR3, as DNA: TGTGCCAGCAGAGGGACAGGGGAACGTCCGAACACTGAAGCTTTCTTT.

This clonotype was seen more than once but under ten times. V usage is TRBV11-2 and J usage is TRBJ2-3, with D tentatively TRBD2 (6 bases). Trimming stripped 4 bases from V and 0 bases from J, with 26 bases between. Germline values: CDR1 SGHAT, CDR2 FQNNGV. The CDR3 totals 20 residues. The CDR3 is CASSSLNSRDRRGSTDTQYF. CDR3 nucleotides: TGTGCCAGCAGCTCCCTAAATTCTCGGGACCGGCGGGGAAGCACAGATACGCAGTATTTT.

The chain combines TRBV11-2 with TRBJ2-1; 9 bases line up with TRBD1. CDR1 is SGHAT and CDR2 is FQNNGV in the germline V gene. After removal of 6 bases from V and 2 bases from J, the junction contained 8 bases not matched to a gene. This CDR3 spans 16 amino acids. CDR3 residues: CASRKRTGAAYNEQFF. The DNA of the CDR3 is TGTGCCAGCAGAAAACGGACAGGGGCTGCCTACAATGAGCAGTTCTTC.

This clonotype was observed a few times. This sequence joins TRBV4-2 and TRBJ1-1; D not certain. From germline, CDR1 is LGHNA and CDR2 YNFKEQ. V was trimmed by 1 base and J by 4 bases, leaving 13 bases between them. The CDR3 has 15 residues. The CDR3 loop reads CASSQAPREVTEAFF. The CDR3 nucleotides read TGTGCCAGCAGCCAAGCCCCCCGAGAGGTCACTGAAGCTTTCTTT.

This chain links TRBV30 with TRBJ1-2, with D perhaps matching TRBD1 (6 bases). The V end was cut by 4 bases, the J end by 9 bases, with 12 bases between. Germline CDR1 reads GTSNPN; CDR2 reads SVGIG (reference sequence). The CDR3 sequence is 11 residues long. The CDR3 DNA follows: TGTGCCTGGACGCGGACAGCAAGCTACACCTTC. It specifies CAWTRTASYTF.

This clonotype was counted many times. This chain uses TRBV20-1 with TRBJ2-3; D is unclear. The CDR3 runs 14 residues. Germline assignment: CDR1 DFQATT and CDR2 SNEGSKA (reference sequence). V shed 1 base and J shed 5 bases, with 13 bases lying between them. The CDR3 DNA is TGCAGTGCTAGAGTTGTCAGAAAAGGAGATACGCAGTATTTT. Translation gives CSARVVRKGDTQYF.

This rearrangement joins TRBV30 to TRBJ1-1; possibly TRBD1 for D (6 bases). This CDR3 spans 13 amino acids. The germline V gene encodes CDR1 GTSNPN and CDR2 SVGIG (reference sequence). V dropped 4 bases and J dropped 3 bases, with 12 bases sitting between them. DNA of the CDR3: TGTGCCTGGAATTCAGGGGCGGACACTGAAGCTTTCTTT. This codes for CAWNSGADTEAFF.

This rearrangement joins TRBV4-1 to TRBJ1-6, with D tentatively TRBD1 (6 bases). The V end lost 0 bases, the J end lost 9 bases, and 12 bases lay between the germline ends. This CDR3 is built from 15 residues. Germline CDR1 and CDR2: MGHRA and YSYEKL. DNA for the CDR3: TGCGCCAGCAGCCAAGAATCCAGGGGAGGTTCACCCCTCCACTTT. Amino acids: CASSQESRGGSPLHF.

V and J are TRBV15 and TRBJ1-2; D call uncertain. Trimming pared 5 bases from V and 1 base from J, leaving 17 bases between. The CDR3 runs to 16 residues. Germline CDR1 reads LNHNV; CDR2 reads YYDKDF (reference sequence). The CDR3 here is CATSGYSELLNYGYTF. DNA for the CDR3: TGTGCCACCAGCGGGTACAGCGAACTCCTTAACTATGGCTACACCTTC.

The chain joins TRBV11-2 to TRBJ2-5; the D is unclear. V shed 5 bases and J shed 4 bases, with 14 bases lying between them. The germline V gene encodes CDR1 SGHAT and CDR2 FQNNGV. CDR3 length: 14 amino acids. In DNA, the CDR3 is TGTGCCAGCAGCCCTGAAATTGAGCGAGAGACCCAGTACTTC. It specifies CASSPEIERETQYF.

The chain links TRBV20-1 to TRBJ2-1; 11 nucleotides line up with TRBD2. This CDR3 has 13 residues. Germline V gene sequence: CDR1 DFQATT, CDR2 SNEGSKA (reference sequence). With V trimmed by 7 bases and J by 5 bases, 4 bases remained unmatched. CDR3 nucleotides: TGCAGTGGACGGACTAGCGGGCACAATGAGCAGTTCTTC. Residues: CSGRTSGHNEQFF.

This clonotype came up a few times. DNA for the CDR3: TGCGCCAGCAGCTTGCAGGGACTAGCGACAGATACGCAGTATTTT. It translates to CASSLQGLATDTQYF. The chain carries TRBV5-1 and TRBJ2-3; 10 bases match TRBD2. V lost 1 base to trimming and J lost 3 bases; unmatched junction nucleotides: 2. This CDR3 comprises 15 residues. The germline V gene encodes CDR1 SGHRS and CDR2 YFSETQ.

This clonotype was seen only a few times. V gene TRBV20-1 combines with J gene TRBJ2-1, with unresolved D. Germline CDR1 and CDR2: DFQATT and SNEGSKA (reference sequence). The V and J ends lost 6 bases and 2 bases respectively, with 5 bases between them. The CDR3 is made up of 11 amino acids. Written as DNA, the CDR3 is TGCAGTGCCAGCGCCTACAATGAGCAGTTCTTC. Its translation: CSASAYNEQFF.

This clonotype occurred a few times. The V and J genes are TRBV7-2 and TRBJ1-4, with D unclear. This CDR3 has 16 amino acids. Germline CDR1 is SGHTA and CDR2 is FQGNSA. Trimming removed 5 bases at V and 0 bases at J, with 13 bases between. Written as DNA, the CDR3 is TGTGCCAGCAGCCTGTGGGGTCCTGCAACTAATGAAAAACTGTTTTTT. Amino acid sequence: CASSLWGPATNEKLFF.

The chain couples TRBV10-3 to TRBJ2-7, with TRBD1 matching 8 bases. V dropped 6 bases and J dropped 2; count of bases not matched to a gene: 6. Germline-derived CDR1 and CDR2 are ENHRY and SYGVKD. This CDR3 is built from 14 residues. CDR3 region: CAISRDRSAYEQYV. CDR3 DNA sequence: TGTGCCATCAGCCGGGACAGGAGCGCCTACGAGCAGTACGTC.

This clonotype was detected only a few times. The CDR3 here is CASSRVGRVGFEETQYF. In DNA form, the CDR3 reads TGTGCCAGCAGCCGCGTCGGAAGGGTCGGTTTCGAAGAGACCCAGTACTTC. The genes are TRBV7-2 and TRBJ2-5; no definite D call. V was pared by 5 bases and J by 3 bases, with 22 bases between. CDR1 and CDR2 from the germline V gene are SGHTA and FQGNSA. CDR3 size: 17 residues.

This clonotype was picked up a small number of times. The chain links TRBV5-6 to TRBJ2-1; 12 nucleotides agree with TRBD2. There are 12 residues in the CDR3. Germline V gives CDR1 SGHDT, CDR2 YYEEEE. J lost 16 bases, V lost 3 bases, and 5 bases had no gene match. The CDR3 reads CASSSGGLAGFF. The CDR3 region has the DNA TGTGCCAGCAGCTCCGGGGGACTAGCGGGTTTCTTC.

The V gene is TRBV18, the J gene TRBJ2-1; 7 bases are shared with TRBD2. This CDR3 has 14 amino acids. Trimming cost V 2 bases and J 8 bases; bases outside gene matches: 6. CDR1 and CDR2 from the germline V gene are KGHSH and LQKENI. The CDR3 DNA is TGTGCCAGCTCACCAGAGACTAGCCCGCATGAGCAGTTCTTC. Translation gives CASSPETSPHEQFF.

This clonotype has at least ten counts. V gene TRBV29-1 combines with J gene TRBJ1-5; D remains ambiguous. Germline V gene sequence: CDR1 SQVTM, CDR2 ANQGSEA. Deletions cut 5 bases from V and 1 base from J, with 9 bases between. CDR3 length: 13 amino acids. The CDR3 DNA sequence: TGCAGCGTTACTCTGGGGAGCAATCAGCCCCAGCATTTT. Translation gives CSVTLGSNQPQHF.

Ten or more counts support this clonotype. This rearrangement joins TRBV24-1 to TRBJ1-5, with D hard to call. The V end lost 3 bases, the J end lost 4 bases, and 3 bases lay between the germline ends. The CDR3 sequence is 12 residues long. The germline V gene has CDR1 KGHDR and CDR2 SFDVKD. Written as DNA, the CDR3 is TGTGCCACCAGTGATGGGAATCAGCCCCAGCATTTT. Its translation is CATSDGNQPQHF.

This clonotype came up a few times. The rearrangement links TRBV20-1 to TRBJ2-1; 10 bases match TRBD1. V was clipped by 6 bases and J by 7 bases; unmatched bases: 9. The CDR3 is 14 amino acids. Germline V gene sequence: CDR1 DFQATT, CDR2 SNEGSKA (reference sequence). The CDR3 sequence is CSAARQGAGNEQFF. The CDR3 nucleotides are TGCAGTGCGGCAAGACAGGGGGCAGGTAATGAGCAGTTCTTC.

This clonotype was counted at least ten times. The J gene is TRBJ1-4, the V gene TRBV28; TRBD1 agrees at 7 bases. This CDR3 comprises 14 residues. The germline V gene has CDR1 MDHEN and CDR2 SYDVKM. V trimming: 6 bases; J trimming: 4 bases; junction bases outside the gene matches: 5. CDR3 amino acids: CASSPGTVNEKLFF. Here the CDR3 DNA reads TGTGCCAGCAGCCCCGGGACAGTTAATGAAAAACTGTTTTTT.

This clonotype has a count of ten or more. The genes are TRBV5-1 and TRBJ2-3; D may be TRBD2 (5 bases). CDR3 length: 13 residues. The V and J ends lost 5 bases and 5 bases respectively, with 12 bases between them. Per the germline V gene, CDR1 is SGHRS and CDR2 is YFSETQ. Here the CDR3 reads CASSTRFEDTQYF. The CDR3 DNA follows: TGCGCCAGCAGTACTAGGTTCGAAGATACGCAGTATTTT.

A few counts support this clonotype. This rearrangement joins TRBV18 to TRBJ2-3, with 12 bases matching TRBD2. The CDR3 contains 18 residues. Per the germline V gene, CDR1 is KGHSH and CDR2 is LQKENI. With 3 bases clipped from V and 0 bases from J, the junction kept 7 bases outside the gene matches. CDR3 amino acids: CASSPSTSGGLSTDTQYF. In DNA form, the CDR3 reads TGTGCCAGCTCACCGTCGACTAGCGGGGGCCTCAGCACAGATACGCAGTATTTT.

This clonotype came up a few times. The chain is built from TRBV3-1 and TRBJ2-7, with TRBD2 matching 10 bases. The CDR3 has 14 residues. The germline gives CDR1 LGHDT, CDR2 YNNKEL (reference sequence). V was clipped by 5 bases and J by 6 bases; unmatched bases: 7. The CDR3 is CASSWTSGSGEQYV. In nucleotides, the CDR3 is TGTGCCAGCAGCTGGACTAGCGGATCCGGCGAGCAGTACGTC.

This chain connects TRBV20-1 to TRBJ2-3; unclear D gene. This CDR3 has 12 amino acids. With 1 base removed from V and 3 bases from J, the gap between germline ends came to 5 bases. Germline lookup yields CDR1 DFQATT and CDR2 SNEGSKA (reference sequence). The CDR3: CSARVGTDTQYF. Here the CDR3 DNA reads TGCAGTGCTAGAGTGGGTACAGATACGCAGTATTTT.

This clonotype has only a few counts. V gene TRBV28 combines with J gene TRBJ1-1; D is uncertain. From germline, CDR1 is MDHEN and CDR2 SYDVKM. The V and J ends lost 2 bases and 1 base respectively, with 11 bases between them. This CDR3 comprises 15 residues. The chain's CDR3 is CASSLRRQKNTEAFF. CDR3 DNA sequence: TGTGCCAGCAGTTTAAGGCGCCAGAAGAACACTGAAGCTTTCTTT.

This clonotype was seen a handful of times. The V and J genes are TRBV11-2 and TRBJ2-7; D may be TRBD2 (5 bases). Per germline, CDR1 SGHAT and CDR2 FQNNGV. The CDR3 loop spans 13 amino acids. V lost 5 bases and J lost 4, with 12 bases in between. The CDR3 is CASSPPAGYEQYV. The CDR3 bases are TGTGCCAGCAGCCCTCCGGCGGGTTACGAGCAGTACGTC.